What follows are 28 T cell receptor beta chains derived from one specimen sequenced in a study of blood T cell repertoires in COVID-19. Produced via immunoSEQ multiplex PCR; TCRdb's table is partial and in-frame only. The sample gives approximately 450,000 clones, approximately 90% of which show up once; approximately 4.5% is in the top ten. What was sequenced was peripheral blood. The source of these receptors is a woman aged 30 to 39 with acute or convalescent COVID-19.

The chain couples TRBV5-8 to TRBJ2-5; 7 bases match TRBD2. The germline V gene has CDR1 SGHTS and CDR2 YDEGEE. The CDR3 has 17 amino acids. The V gene end was trimmed by 4 bases and the J gene end by 1 base; junction bases not matched to a gene: 13. Written as DNA, the CDR3 is TGTGCCAGCAGCCCCCTCCTGGAAGCGGGGATCCAAGAGACCCAGTACTTC. Encoded protein: CASSPLLEAGIQETQYF. Full variable domain (missing parts from reference TRBV5-8 and TRBJ2-5): EAGVTQSPTHLIKTRGQQATLRCSPISGHTSVYWYQQALGLGLQFLLWYDEGEERNRGNFPPRFSGRQFPNYSSELNVNALELEDSALYLCASSPLLEAGIQETQYFGPGTRLLVL.

The chain is built from TRBV30 and TRBJ1-6; D unresolved. Trimming took off 5 bases at V and 14 bases at J, with 22 bases between the two ends. The germline V gene has CDR1 GTSNPN and CDR2 SVGIG (reference sequence). The CDR3 length is 14 residues. The CDR3 protein is CAWELRGPSRTLHF. The CDR3 nucleotides read TGTGCCTGGGAACTTAGAGGGCCATCAAGAACCCTCCACTTT.

This clone has a single count. The chain combines TRBV2 with TRBJ2-3; 11 nucleotides align to TRBD2. The J segment lost 2 bases and the V segment lost 4 bases, leaving 17 bases of the junction unmatched. CDR3 size: 20 residues. The germline V gene has CDR1 SNHLY and CDR2 FYNNEI. The CDR3 protein is CASSVFLSASGGPNTDTQYF. CDR3 DNA: TGTGCCAGCAGTGTTTTTTTGTCGGCTAGCGGGGGGCCGAACACAGATACGCAGTATTTT.

This rearrangement joins TRBV5-1 to TRBJ2-1, with 7 bases fitting TRBD1. Germline CDR1 is SGHRS and CDR2 is YFSETQ. This CDR3 comprises 15 residues. The V segment lost 4 bases and the J segment 0 bases; nucleotides outside the gene matches: 4. The chain's CDR3 is CASSRAGGSYNEQFF. CDR3 bases: TGCGCCAGCAGCAGGGCAGGGGGCTCCTACAATGAGCAGTTCTTC.

The chain uses TRBV30 and TRBJ2-7; TRBD1 matches at 8 bases. After removal of 0 bases from V and 2 bases from J, the junction contained 21 bases not matched to a gene. The germline gives CDR1 GTSNPN, CDR2 SVGIG (reference sequence). CDR3 size: 20 residues. The chain's CDR3 is CAWSVSDRGYLDISPYEQYF. The CDR3 bases are TGTGCCTGGAGTGTCTCCGACAGGGGATATCTGGATATCTCTCCCTACGAGCAGTACTTC.

The chain carries TRBV29-1 and TRBJ1-2; 11 bases are shared with TRBD1. Unmatched junction bases numbered 7, after V lost 6 bases and J lost 7 bases. From germline, CDR1 is SQVTM and CDR2 ANQGSEA. This CDR3 is 13 amino acids long. Here the CDR3 DNA reads TGCAGCGTGGGACAGGGGGTATCGAGTGGCTACACCTTC. Translated: CSVGQGVSSGYTF.

V is TRBV27 and J is TRBJ2-1; TRBD2 matches 8 bases. The CDR3 is 15 amino acids. Germline V gene data show CDR1 as MNHEY and CDR2 as SMNVEV (reference sequence). V lost 3 bases, J lost 7 bases, and 8 bases stayed unmatched. CDR3 DNA: TGTGCCAGCAGTTTGCCGGGGGGGCCTCGGAATGAGCAGTTCTTC. Encoded protein: CASSLPGGPRNEQFF.

Only one count was recorded for this clone. This chain uses TRBV12-1 with TRBJ1-3. TRBV12-1 is described as a pseudogene. There are 16 residues in the CDR3. This CDR3 reads CASSSWTGDSGNTIYF. Written as DNA, the CDR3 is TGTGCCAGCAGCTCCTGGACGGGAGACTCTGGAAACACCATATATTTT.

This sequence joins TRBV3-1 (or the pseudogene TRBV3-2) and TRBJ1-2; D is possibly TRBD1 (6 bases). Germline CDR1 reads LGHDT; CDR2 reads YNNKEL (reference sequence). V was shortened by 2 bases and J by 5 bases, with 15 bases between the two germline ends. The CDR3 runs to 15 residues. The CDR3 coding sequence is TGTGCCAGCAGCCAAAGGGGGGGGGCAGGGTATGGCTACACCTTC. Translated: CASSQRGGAGYGYTF.

The CDR3 loop reads CASSYGQGSSPLHF. The CDR3 bases are TGTGCCAGCAGTTACGGGCAGGGGAGTTCACCCCTCCACTTT. The V and J genes are TRBV6-6 and TRBJ1-6; possibly TRBD1 for D (6 bases). The CDR3 consists of 14 residues. CDR1 and CDR2 from the germline V gene are MNHNY and SVGAGI (reference sequence). V shed 2 bases and J shed 9 bases, with 11 bases lying between them.

This clone was detected a few times. The J gene is TRBJ2-2, the V gene TRBV4-1; D is ambiguous. V was pared by 2 bases and J by 0 bases, with 7 bases between. CDR3 size: 15 residues. Germline V lookup: CDR1 MGHRA, CDR2 YSYEKL. CDR3 amino acids: CASSQSPTNTGELFF. The CDR3 DNA reads as TGCGCCAGCAGCCAATCCCCCACGAACACCGGGGAGCTGTTTTTT.

The chain combines TRBV27 with TRBJ2-3; 7 positions match TRBD2. The V and J ends lost 5 bases and 3 bases, in that order; junction bases with no gene match: 11. Germline values: CDR1 MNHEY, CDR2 SMNVEV (reference sequence). The CDR3 is made up of 16 amino acids. Here the CDR3 reads CASSPQRGGRTDTQYF. DNA of the CDR3: TGTGCCAGCAGTCCCCAGCGGGGAGGGAGAACAGATACGCAGTATTTT.

This clone was observed a single time. V is TRBV15 and J is TRBJ2-1; 9 nucleotides agree with TRBD1. J was trimmed by 16 bases and V by 6 bases; bases with no gene match: 10. Germline lookup yields CDR1 LNHNV and CDR2 YYDKDF (reference sequence). The CDR3 runs 12 residues. The CDR3 sequence is CATSRTGTGFFF. The DNA of the CDR3 is TGTGCCACCAGTAGAACCGGGACAGGGTTTTTCTTC.

V usage is TRBV29-1 and J usage is TRBJ1-2; no firm D call. V was cut by 5 bases and J by 3 bases, with 16 bases left in between. The CDR3 sequence is 14 residues long. The germline gives CDR1 SQVTM, CDR2 ANQGSEA. CDR3 DNA: TGCAGCGTTACTCCGGCCCCTCAGGACTATGGCTACACCTTC. It yields the protein CSVTPAPQDYGYTF.

The chain links TRBV13 to TRBJ1-2; possible D gene TRBD1, 6 bases. The CDR3 runs 14 residues. The V end lost 8 bases, the J end lost 6 bases, and 19 bases lay between the germline ends. Germline CDR1 and CDR2: PRHDT and FYEKMQ (reference sequence). The CDR3 DNA is TGTGCCAGCGGTGCGGGGGCGACGCTAAATGGCTACACCTTC. Protein product: CASGAGATLNGYTF.

The rearrangement uses TRBV3-1 (or the pseudogene TRBV3-2) and TRBJ2-3; the D gene is possibly TRBD1 (6 bases). Germline V lookup: CDR1 LGHDT, CDR2 YNNKEL (reference sequence). CDR3 length: 15 residues. Trimming left V 1 base short and J 3 bases short, with 11 bases between. The CDR3 DNA reads as TGTGCCAGCAGCCAAGGGACAGTAGTTACAGATACGCAGTATTTT. It translates to CASSQGTVVTDTQYF.

The genes are TRBV7-9 and TRBJ2-3; 10 nucleotides agree with TRBD1. CDR1 SEHNR and CDR2 FQNEAQ come from the germline V gene (reference sequence). The V gene end was trimmed by 5 bases and the J gene end by 4 bases; junction bases not matched to a gene: 15. The CDR3 length is 18 residues. The CDR3 DNA reads TGTGCCAGCAGCCCCGACGGTGGGGGACAGGGGATTTCAGATACGCAGTATTTT. Amino acids: CASSPDGGGQGISDTQYF.

This clone was observed a single time. This chain uses TRBV29-1 with TRBJ2-3; TRBD2 is a possible D gene (6 bases). V lost 0 bases and J 4 bases, leaving 11 bases between the germline ends. Germline CDR1 is SQVTM and CDR2 is ANQGSEA. The CDR3 spans 14 residues. The CDR3 bases are TGCAGCGTTGAAGACAGGGAGGTGGCAGATACGCAGTATTTT. Its translation is CSVEDREVADTQYF.

The DNA of the CDR3 is TGTGCCAGCAGCGTCCTGACAGGGGAGGGGGAAAAACTGTTTTTT. Translating gives CASSVLTGEGEKLFF. The gene calls are TRBV9 and TRBJ1-4; 8 nucleotides agree with TRBD1. This CDR3 has 15 amino acids. CDR1 SGDLS and CDR2 YYNGEE come from the germline V gene. Trimming at V came to 2 bases and at J to 8 bases, leaving 8 bases not matched to a gene.

This chain joins TRBV13 and TRBJ2-5, with 7 nucleotides matching TRBD1. V gave up 5 bases and J gave up 2 bases; unmatched junction bases: 8. This CDR3 has 15 residues. Germline V gene lookup returns CDR1 PRHDT and CDR2 FYEKMQ (reference sequence). CDR3 nucleotide sequence: TGTGCCAGCAGCGAGATCGGGACAGCTCAAGAGACCCAGTACTTC. It translates to CASSEIGTAQETQYF. Based on the CDR3 plus reference TRBV13 and TRBJ2-5, the full variable domain is AAGVIQSPRHLIKEKRETATLKCYPIPRHDTVYWYQQGPGQDPQFLISFYEKMQSDKGSIPDRFSAQQFSDYHSELNMSSLELGDSALYFCASSEIGTAQETQYFGPGTRLLVL.

This clone was detected many times. The CDR3 region is CASSKQRYSNQPQHF. The CDR3 nucleotides read TGTGCCAGCAGTAAGCAGCGCTATAGCAATCAGCCCCAGCATTTT. This chain links TRBV28 with TRBJ1-5, with D uncertain. Between the trimmed V and J ends, which lost 5 bases and 0 bases, there was a span of 11 bases. Germline values: CDR1 MDHEN, CDR2 SYDVKM. This CDR3 is 15 amino acids long.

Turning to this clone: Possible read error: a much larger clone is one base away. The gene calls are TRBV5-1 and TRBJ1-5, with TRBD1 matching 8 bases. Per germline, CDR1 SGHRS and CDR2 YFSETQ. V gave up 0 bases and J gave up 6 bases; unmatched junction bases: 2. The CDR3 has 14 residues. CDR3 sequence reads: CASSLGTGLQPQHF. In DNA form, the CDR3 reads TGCGCCAGCAGCTTGGGGACAGGGCTTCAGCCCCAGCATTTT.

The genes are TRBV30 and TRBJ1-1; no clear D gene. V lost 1 base and J lost 4, with 22 bases in between. Germline lookup yields CDR1 GTSNPN and CDR2 SVGIG (reference sequence). The CDR3 has 17 residues. The CDR3 is CAWSDLSWAGPATEAFF. In DNA form, the CDR3 reads TGTGCCTGGAGTGACCTTTCGTGGGCTGGCCCGGCCACTGAAGCTTTCTTT. Together with reference TRBV30 and TRBJ1-1, the CDR3 gives the full variable domain: SQTIHQWPATLVQPVGSPLSLECTVEGTSNPNLYWYRQAAGRGLQLLFYSVGIGQISSEVPQNLSASRPQDRQFILSSKKLLLSDSGFYLCAWSDLSWAGPATEAFFGQGTRLTVV.

This sequence joins TRBV19 and TRBJ1-2; D unresolved. CDR3 length: 13 residues. Trimming took 6 bases from V and 3 from J, leaving 11 bases between them. Per germline, CDR1 LNHDA and CDR2 SQIVND (reference sequence). In nucleotides, the CDR3 is TGTGCCAGTAGACAGTCCGGTGACTATGGCTACACCTTC. This gives the protein CASRQSGDYGYTF.

The V and J genes are TRBV7-9 and TRBJ1-2; D is undetermined. Looked up from germline, CDR1 is SEHNR and CDR2 is FQNEAQ (reference sequence). This CDR3 spans 16 amino acids. V was clipped by 0 bases and J by 1 base, with 12 bases between them. CDR3 sequence (DNA): TGTGCCAGCAGCTTAGCGCGTGAGCGGCTTAACTATGGCTACACCTTC. Translated, it gives CASSLARERLNYGYTF.

This clone was found a few times. V gene TRBV19 combines with J gene TRBJ2-2; D is undetermined. The CDR3 runs 11 residues. V lost 7 bases, J lost 6 bases, and 6 bases lay in between. Germline V gene sequence: CDR1 LNHDA, CDR2 SQIVND (reference sequence). The CDR3 nucleotides read TGTGCCAGTACGGTAGCCGGGGAGCTGTTTTTT. Translated: CASTVAGELFF.

V usage is TRBV4-2 and J usage is TRBJ2-2; 9 positions agree with TRBD2. Per the germline V gene, CDR1 is LGHNA and CDR2 is YNFKEQ. This CDR3 is 16 amino acids long. Losses at the gene ends were 6 bases for V and 5 bases for J; bases not matched to a gene: 10. CDR3 region: CASRRGGATGTGELFF. CDR3 DNA: TGTGCCAGCAGACGCGGGGGGGCCACGGGTACCGGGGAGCTGTTTTTT.

The rearrangement links TRBV5-6 to TRBJ2-1, with 12 nucleotides matching TRBD2. There are 16 residues in the CDR3. J was trimmed by 4 bases and V by 4 bases; bases with no gene match: 6. Germline-derived CDR1 and CDR2 are SGHDT and YYEEEE. CDR3 sequence (DNA): TGTGCCAGCAGCACCCCGGGACTAGCGGGTTACAATGAGCAGTTCTTC. Its protein product is CASSTPGLAGYNEQFF.